This TCR beta chain derives from a study of cytomegalovirus exposure and HLA in healthy donors. Study findings and constraints: Most TCR sequences were seen very rarely across donors, but some public TCRs occurred in many.

The PCR ran on 60 Vbeta and 13 Jbeta primers. Assay: immunoSEQ multiplex PCR; the TCRdb copy retains only in-frame clones and omits some. The table lists approximately 100,000 clones, over 60% of them singletons. In its sample, this clone was seen a few times. What it binds is not known. This CDR3 has 13 amino acids. CDR1 ENHRY and CDR2 SYGVKD come from the germline V gene. Trimming cost V 6 bases and J 0 bases, with 8 bases left between them. This receptor was obtained from a man aged 55 to 70 in good health and CMV-seropositive. Input material: PBMCs. This rearrangement joins TRBV10-3 to TRBJ1-1; D gene unclear. CDR3 residues: CAIRTTVNTEAFF. CDR3 DNA: TGTGCCATCAGGACCACAGTGAACACTGAAGCTTTCTTT.